This T cell receptor beta chain is drawn from a study of T cell responses to AZD1222 COVID-19 vaccine. Looked up from germline, CDR1 is MNHNY and CDR2 is SVGAGI (reference sequence). V lost 4 bases to trimming and J lost 4 bases; unmatched junction nucleotides: 6. The CDR3 spans 15 residues. The protocol was immunoSEQ multiplex PCR, while the TCRdb copy is restricted to in-frame clones and leaves out a portion. The sample consists of about 100,000 clones, 90% of them appearing once. This specimen consisted of peripheral blood, obtained on day 0 of AZD1222 vaccination. The chain employs TRBV6-6 and TRBJ2-2, with 7 bases matching TRBD1. The clonotype originates from an adult in good health. CDR3 sequence: CASSSSDRATGELFF. As DNA, the CDR3 is TGTGCCAGCAGTTCGTCCGACAGGGCCACCGGGGAGCTGTTTTTT.